This section outlines one T cell receptor beta chain sequence together with its context. Its antigen has not been determined. No much larger clone is present one base from it, and per-base qualities are unavailable. The label giving this sample's time point can be read as: about 28 days (+/-7) after the second vaccine dose. Because spike-specific TCR depth and breadth did not differ between the two schedules, AZD1222 recipients who got a second dose at roughly 4 weeks were pooled with those who got a second dose at roughly 12 weeks. The vaccinee samples were drawn from two UK trials, COV001 and COV002, one of which was a single-blind randomized controlled phase 2/3 trial testing AZD1222 (ChAdOx1 nCoV-19) in healthy adults. For TCRbeta chain sequencing, PBMC samples were collected from trial participants at day 0 and at day 28 after the second dose. The CDR3 regions of human TCRbeta chains were analyzed by immunosequencing. Per the original workflow: TCRs in the repertoires were compared against a reference library of SARS-CoV-2-specific TCRs that had been generated with the MIRA antigen-specificity platform. Breadth was defined as the fraction of unique TCRs that were SARS-CoV-2-associated. Depth was defined as the fraction of total T cells that were SARS-CoV-2-associated. Using the MIRA data, each spike-specific TCR was assigned both to the spike region to which the TCR was reactive and to a CD4 or CD8 class. Log10-transformed breadth and depth values were compared by one-way ANOVA with Sidak's multiple comparisons tests. As stored in TCRdb, this immuneACCESS dataset retains in-frame rearrangements with V and J assigned. A fraction of the clones does not appear; measured against another copy, unresolved V genes explain less than half of the discrepancy, and the remainder lacks a known reason. The D gene and trimming were derived from the DNA, and the V and J assignments and clone size from that table. Across this sample there are 83,000 or so clones, with approximately 90% seen only once. 28% of the sample is in the top ten clones.

This entry belongs to a study of T cell responses to AZD1222 COVID-19 vaccine (dated by TCRdb to about 2021). Concerning the study at large: TCR sequencing was performed for about 250 trial participants, of whom about 210 were given two doses of AZD1222 and 26 were given two doses of MenACWY control vaccine. Trial participants were enrolled by age into 18-55, 56-69 and 70-plus year subgroups, with around 140, 26 and 57 TCR-sequenced participants respectively.

General study outcomes and caveats: Conclusions about previously exposed vaccinees are limited, since just 6 or 7 AZD1222 recipients were seropositive for SARS-CoV-2 at baseline. Participants were mostly white British and included more females than males, and it was suggested by the authors that clonal diversity may have been underestimated. Because no day 14 peak-response samples were available, repertoires were characterized only after the peak T cell response. After two AZD1222 doses, spike-specific TCR breadth and depth were significantly higher than at day 0 and than in MenACWY recipients. In the small 56-69-year group, the increase in depth fell short of significance, most likely because of low power. Reportedly, almost half of the unique spike-specific TCRs recognized epitopes lying outside the regions that are mutated in the B.1.351 and B.1.1.7 variants. CD4 TCRs associated with the vaccine covered the entire spike protein, and the dominant responses were in regions 160-218 and 743-854.

The receptor was isolated from an adult who received the AZD1222 COVID-19 vaccine. The sequenced sample was peripheral blood, obtained 28 days after the second AZD1222 dose.

The CDR3 reads CASSLPLRGPIKYGYTF. The DNA is as follows: TGTGCCAGCAGCTTACCCCTCCGGGGTCCAATTAAGTATGGCTACACCTTC. The rearranged segments are TRBV7-2 and TRBJ1-2, with the identity of the D gene unclear. The CDR3 sequence holds 17 residues, the cysteine and phenylalanine included. The DNA shown is the 51-base CDR3, in frame from base 1. V is cut by 2 bases and J by 5 bases, and the space between the germline ends is 21 bases. In the germline V gene, CDR1 corresponds to SGHTA and CDR2 to FQGNSA.